The next 17 T cell receptor beta chains were all read from a single sample in a study of human T cells and chemical hapten exposure. TCRdb used MiXCR to reprocess the 5' RACE reads, holding one entry per CDR3 protein. The table includes approximately 150,000 distinct CDR3 sequences, around 4% detected once. The authors' total RNA extraction used unfractionated whole blood. The receptor source for this set is a female donor in good health.

This clonotype came up many times. The rearrangement uses TRBV28 and TRBJ1-6; tentatively, D is TRBD1 (6 bases). Trimming removed 3 bases from V and 9 bases from J, with 18 bases in between. The CDR3 loop spans 16 amino acids. Germline V gene sequence: CDR1 MDHEN, CDR2 SYDVKM. CDR3 sequence (DNA): TGTGCCAGCAGTTTGTGGGGGCGCTTGGGGAGTTCACCCCTCCACTTT. It yields the protein CASSLWGRLGSSPLHF.

This clonotype was detected many times. This rearrangement joins TRBV20-1 to TRBJ2-1; no reliable D call. Germline CDR1 DFQATT, CDR2 SNEGSKA (reference sequence). This CDR3 has 14 residues. The V gene lost 3 bases and the J gene lost 4 bases, with 13 bases spanning the gap. The CDR3 region is CSARTENHYNEQFF. In DNA form, the CDR3 reads TGCAGTGCTAGGACCGAAAATCATTACAATGAGCAGTTCTTC.

This clonotype was counted many times. This sequence joins TRBV29-1 and TRBJ1-2, with TRBD1 matching 10 bases. The CDR3 is 14 amino acids. J was trimmed by 6 bases and V by 1 base; bases with no gene match: 5. Germline V CDR1 and CDR2: SQVTM, ANQGSEA. Here the CDR3 DNA reads TGCAGCGTTGAAGGCCTGACAGGGGGCGATGGCTACACCTTC. Protein: CSVEGLTGGDGYTF.

This clonotype has ten or more counts. The V and J genes are TRBV18 and TRBJ1-1, with D unclear. V lost 5 bases, J lost 1 base, and 14 bases lay in between. This CDR3 spans 15 amino acids. Germline values: CDR1 KGHSH, CDR2 LQKENI. Written as DNA, the CDR3 is TGTGCCAGCTCAGTTCTCGGGCAGCCGAACACTGAAGCTTTCTTT. Translated, it gives CASSVLGQPNTEAFF.

This clonotype was detected many times. The V call is TRBV25-1, the J call TRBJ2-2; D gene ambiguous. CDR3 length: 16 amino acids. Germline V gene sequence: CDR1 MGHDK, CDR2 SYGVNS. V was pared by 4 bases and J by 6 bases, with 18 bases between. CDR3 sequence (DNA): TGTGCCAGCAGTGCGGCGGCCAGTGGTGATCCCGGGGAGCTGTTTTTT. Residues: CASSAAASGDPGELFF.

This clonotype has ten or more counts. The chain has TRBV19 and TRBJ2-2; the D gene is possibly TRBD2 (7 bases). CDR3 length: 15 amino acids. With 5 bases removed from V and 6 bases from J, the gap between germline ends came to 16 bases. CDR1 and CDR2 from the germline V gene are LNHDA and SQIVND (reference sequence). This chain's CDR3 is CASSPGGGGSGELFF. In DNA form, the CDR3 reads TGTGCCAGTAGTCCCGGCGGGGGCGGGTCCGGGGAGCTGTTTTTT.

This clonotype was recorded at least ten times. J is TRBJ2-1 and V is TRBV12-3 or TRBV12-4; TRBD1 aligns across 7 bases. J lost 9 bases, V lost 3 bases, and 5 bases had no gene match. CDR3 length: 13 amino acids. CDR3 amino acids: CASSLKGAGEQFF. CDR3 in DNA: TGTGCCAGCAGTTTGAAGGGGGCGGGTGAGCAGTTCTTC.

This clonotype occurred many times. The genes are TRBV20-1 and TRBJ2-7; 11 bases map to TRBD2. Germline V gene data show CDR1 as DFQATT and CDR2 as SNEGSKA (reference sequence). This CDR3 region has 15 residues. The V and J ends lost 6 bases and 1 base, in that order; junction bases with no gene match: 8. CDR3 bases: TGCAGTGCGGACCCGACTAGCGGGGATTCCTACGAGCAGTACTTC. Its protein product is CSADPTSGDSYEQYF.

This clonotype was counted many times. The chain combines TRBV29-1 with TRBJ2-2, with 9 bases fitting TRBD1. Germline values: CDR1 SQVTM, CDR2 ANQGSEA. The CDR3 length is 16 residues. Trimming cost V 3 bases and J 0 bases; bases outside gene matches: 5. The CDR3, as DNA: TGCAGCGTTGAGGGGACAGGGAACGCGAACACCGGGGAGCTGTTTTTT. As protein: CSVEGTGNANTGELFF.

At least ten counts were recorded for this clonotype. The chain has TRBV7-2 and TRBJ2-7, with a tentative D call TRBD2 (6 bases). CDR3 length: 15 amino acids. Looked up from germline, CDR1 is SGHTA and CDR2 is FQGNSA. Deletions cut 5 bases from V and 5 bases from J, with 19 bases between. The CDR3 protein is CASSLSRGAHHEQYF. The DNA for the CDR3 is TGTGCCAGCAGCCTTTCTCGCGGGGCCCACCACGAGCAGTACTTC. Drawing the rest from reference TRBV7-2 and TRBJ2-7, the complete variable domain is GAGVSQSPSNKVTEKGKDVELRCDPISGHTALYWYRQSLGQGLEFLIYFQGNSAPDKSGLPSDRFSAERTGGSVSTLTIQRTQQEDSAVYLCASSLSRGAHHEQYFGPGTRLTVT.

Many counts were recorded for this clonotype. V usage is TRBV5-6 and J usage is TRBJ2-5; D remains unclear. The CDR3 has 14 residues. V was trimmed by 4 bases and J by 2 bases, leaving 12 bases between them. Germline CDR1 reads SGHDT; CDR2 reads YYEEEE. The CDR3 is CASSPGDPQETQYF. The CDR3 DNA reads TGTGCCAGCAGCCCGGGTGACCCGCAAGAGACCCAGTACTTC.

This clonotype was counted at least ten times. This chain links TRBV19 with TRBJ1-1, with D uncertain. The V end was cut by 7 bases, the J end by 1 base, with 13 bases between. Germline CDR1 reads LNHDA; CDR2 reads SQIVND (reference sequence). The CDR3 sequence is 14 residues long. In DNA, the CDR3 is TGTGCCAGTACCTCCATGTCTCGGAACACTGAAGCTTTCTTT. Its protein product is CASTSMSRNTEAFF.

This clonotype appeared many times. The chain carries TRBV5-4 and TRBJ2-3; D unclear. The CDR3 length is 14 residues. Trimming removed 0 bases from V and 3 bases from J, with 8 bases in between. Looked up from germline, CDR1 is SGHNT and CDR2 is YYREEE (reference sequence). The CDR3 DNA sequence: TGTGCCAGCAGCTTGGGCTCACGGACAGATACGCAGTATTTT. Translation: CASSLGSRTDTQYF.

This sequence joins TRBV12-3 or TRBV12-4 and TRBJ1-5, with D uncertain. This CDR3 spans 13 amino acids. Trimming shortened V by 7 bases and J by 5 bases, and 12 bases separated the two germline ends. The CDR3 region has the DNA TGTGCCAGCACTCGCAATGAGTATCAGCCCCAGCATTTT. Translation: CASTRNEYQPQHF.

Only a few counts were recorded for this clonotype. The V and J genes are TRBV20-1 and TRBJ2-3; D is unresolved. Per germline, CDR1 DFQATT and CDR2 SNEGSKA (reference sequence). The CDR3 sequence is 11 residues long. V lost 4 bases to trimming and J lost 1 base, with 3 bases between them. The DNA of the CDR3 is TGCAGTGCTACCTGCACAGATACGCAGTATTTT. This sequence encodes CSATCTDTQYF.

The chain uses TRBV19 and TRBJ2-1; 7 bases are shared with TRBD1. The CDR3 spans 16 residues. Per the germline V gene, CDR1 is LNHDA and CDR2 is SQIVND (reference sequence). Trimming removed 4 bases from V and 6 bases from J; junction bases left unmatched: 12. The DNA for the CDR3 is TGTGCCAGTAGTAGGGTCCGGACAGGTGGTTTCAATGAGCAGTTCTTC. Translation gives CASSRVRTGGFNEQFF.

This clonotype was observed at least ten times. The J gene is TRBJ2-1, the V gene TRBV6-2 or TRBV6-3; D uncertain. V was trimmed by 1 base and J by 4 bases, leaving 11 bases between them. CDR1 MNHEY and CDR2 SVGEGT come from the germline V gene. The CDR3 covers 15 residues. The DNA for the CDR3 is TGTGCCAGCAGTTACTTGGGCGCCCTTTACAATGAGCAGTTCTTC. It translates to CASSYLGALYNEQFF.